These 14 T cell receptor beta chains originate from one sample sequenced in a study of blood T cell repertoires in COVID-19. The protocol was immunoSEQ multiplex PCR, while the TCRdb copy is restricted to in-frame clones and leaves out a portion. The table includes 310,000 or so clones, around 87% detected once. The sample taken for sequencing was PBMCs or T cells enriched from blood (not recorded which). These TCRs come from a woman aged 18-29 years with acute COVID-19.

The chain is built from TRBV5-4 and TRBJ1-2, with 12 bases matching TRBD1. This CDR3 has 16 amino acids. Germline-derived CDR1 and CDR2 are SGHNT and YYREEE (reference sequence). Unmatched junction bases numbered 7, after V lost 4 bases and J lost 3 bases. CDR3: CASSRGTGGSDYGYTF. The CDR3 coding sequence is TGTGCCAGCAGCCGCGGGACAGGGGGCTCGGACTATGGCTACACCTTC.

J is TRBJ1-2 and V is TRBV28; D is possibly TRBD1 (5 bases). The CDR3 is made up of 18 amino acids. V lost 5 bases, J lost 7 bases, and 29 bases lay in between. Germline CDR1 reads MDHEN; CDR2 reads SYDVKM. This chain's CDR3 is CASSPSLWQGGIRSGYTF. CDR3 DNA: TGTGCCAGCAGTCCCTCACTCTGGCAGGGAGGTATAAGAAGTGGCTACACCTTC.

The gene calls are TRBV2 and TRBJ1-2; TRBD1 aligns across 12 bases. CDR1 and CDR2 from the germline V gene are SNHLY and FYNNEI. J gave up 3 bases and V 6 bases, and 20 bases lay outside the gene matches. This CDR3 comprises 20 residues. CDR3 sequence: CASRPRDRGPSLARDYGYTF. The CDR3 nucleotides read TGTGCCAGCAGACCCCGGGACAGGGGGCCCTCGTTAGCCCGAGACTATGGCTACACCTTC.

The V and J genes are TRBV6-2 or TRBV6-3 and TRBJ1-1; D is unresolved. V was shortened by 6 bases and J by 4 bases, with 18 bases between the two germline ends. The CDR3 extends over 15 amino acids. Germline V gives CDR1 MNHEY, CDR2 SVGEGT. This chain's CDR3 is CASSSSVGEGTEAFF. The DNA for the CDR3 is TGTGCCAGCAGCTCCAGCGTTGGGGAGGGCACTGAAGCTTTCTTT.

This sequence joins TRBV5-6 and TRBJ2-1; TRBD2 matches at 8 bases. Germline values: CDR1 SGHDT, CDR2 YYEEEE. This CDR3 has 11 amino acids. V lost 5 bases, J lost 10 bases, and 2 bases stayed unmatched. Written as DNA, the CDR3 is TGTGCCAGCAGTGCGGGAGGAGAGCAGTTCTTC. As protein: CASSAGGEQFF.

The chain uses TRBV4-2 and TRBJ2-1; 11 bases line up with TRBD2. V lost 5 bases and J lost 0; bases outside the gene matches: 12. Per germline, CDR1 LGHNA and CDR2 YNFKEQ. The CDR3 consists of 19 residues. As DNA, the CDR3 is TGTGCCAGCAGCGAACTAGCGGGAGCGCTAATAAGCTCCTACAATGAGCAGTTCTTC. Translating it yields CASSELAGALISSYNEQFF.

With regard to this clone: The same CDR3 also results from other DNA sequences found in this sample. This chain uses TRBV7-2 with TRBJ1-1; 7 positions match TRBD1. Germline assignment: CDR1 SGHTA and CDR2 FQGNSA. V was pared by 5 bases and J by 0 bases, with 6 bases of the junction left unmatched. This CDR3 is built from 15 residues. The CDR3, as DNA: TGTGCCAGCAGCACACCGACAGGGTTGAACACTGAAGCTTTCTTT. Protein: CASSTPTGLNTEAFF.

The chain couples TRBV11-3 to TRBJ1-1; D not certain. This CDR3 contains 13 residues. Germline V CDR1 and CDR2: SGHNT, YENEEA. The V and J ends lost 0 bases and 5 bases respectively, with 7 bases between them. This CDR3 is CASSLDQYTEAFF. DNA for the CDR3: TGTGCCAGCAGCTTAGATCAGTATACTGAAGCTTTCTTT. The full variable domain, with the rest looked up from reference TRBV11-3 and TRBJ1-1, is EAGVVQSPRYKIIEKKQPVAFWCNPISGHNTLYWYLQNLGQGPELLIRYENEEAVDDSQLPKDRFSAERLKGVDSTLKIQPAELGDSAVYLCASSLDQYTEAFFGQGTRLTVV.

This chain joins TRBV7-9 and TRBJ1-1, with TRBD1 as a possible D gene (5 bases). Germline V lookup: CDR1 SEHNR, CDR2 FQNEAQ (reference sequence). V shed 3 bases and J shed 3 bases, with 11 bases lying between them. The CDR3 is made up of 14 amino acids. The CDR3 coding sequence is TGTGCCAGCAGCTTCGGGGGATCTTACACTGAAGCTTTCTTT. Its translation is CASSFGGSYTEAFF.

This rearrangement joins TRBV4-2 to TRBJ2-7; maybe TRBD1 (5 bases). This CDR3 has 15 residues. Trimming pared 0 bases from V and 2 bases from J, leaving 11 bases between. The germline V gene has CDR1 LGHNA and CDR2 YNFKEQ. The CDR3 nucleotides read TGTGCCAGCAGCCAAGACGGCGACAGCGCCTACGAGCAGTACTTC. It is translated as CASSQDGDSAYEQYF.

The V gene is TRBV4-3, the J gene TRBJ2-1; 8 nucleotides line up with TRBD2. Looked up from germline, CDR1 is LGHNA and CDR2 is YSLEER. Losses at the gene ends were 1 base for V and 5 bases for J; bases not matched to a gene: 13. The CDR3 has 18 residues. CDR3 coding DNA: TGCGCCAGCAGCCAAGGACGCAGTGCTAGCGGGCCGAACAATGAGCAGTTCTTC. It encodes CASSQGRSASGPNNEQFF.

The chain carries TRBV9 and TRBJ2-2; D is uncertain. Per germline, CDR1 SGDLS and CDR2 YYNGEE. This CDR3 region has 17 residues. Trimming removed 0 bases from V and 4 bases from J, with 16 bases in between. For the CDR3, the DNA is TGTGCCAGCAGCGTAGGGGCCAGGCTTAGTGGCACCGGGGAGCTGTTTTTT. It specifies CASSVGARLSGTGELFF.

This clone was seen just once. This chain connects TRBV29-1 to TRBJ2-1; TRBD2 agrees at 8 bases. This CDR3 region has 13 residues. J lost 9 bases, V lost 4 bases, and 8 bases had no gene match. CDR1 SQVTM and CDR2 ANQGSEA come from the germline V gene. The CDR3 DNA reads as TGCAGCGTTGCCAGGACTAGCTTTGGTGAGCAGTTCTTC. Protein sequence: CSVARTSFGEQFF.

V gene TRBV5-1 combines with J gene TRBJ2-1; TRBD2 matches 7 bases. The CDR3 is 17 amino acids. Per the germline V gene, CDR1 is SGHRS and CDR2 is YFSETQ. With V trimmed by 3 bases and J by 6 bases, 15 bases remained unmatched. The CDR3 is CASSSNPLSSGGNEQFF. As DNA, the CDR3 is TGCGCCAGCAGCTCGAATCCACTGTCGTCGGGGGGCAATGAGCAGTTCTTC.